This is a list of T cell receptor beta chains from one sample in a study of cytomegalovirus exposure and HLA in healthy donors. Data came from immunoSEQ multiplex PCR; TCRdb stores just in-frame clones and leaves some out. The sample records approximately 190,000 clones, just under 80% being singletons. Source material: PBMCs. The source of these receptors is a young woman in good health and CMV-seropositive. CDR3s include the opening cysteine and the closing phenylalanine or tryptophan. D genes are given only for firm matches. Expanded clones get a size class; other rows say once, few or many, or leave the size out.

cdr3_nt | cdr3_aa | j_call | d_call | cdr3_length | v_call | clone_size
TGTGCCAGCAGCTCGAGAGGACTAGCGGCCAATGAGCAGTTCTTC | CASSSRGLAANEQFF | TRBJ2-1 | TRBD2 | 15 | TRBV7-9 | .
TGCAGCGTTGATAGGACAGGGGGCATGTACGAGCAGTACTTC | CSVDRTGGMYEQYF | TRBJ2-7 | TRBD1 | 14 | TRBV29-1 | once
TGTGCCACCAGCAGAGATAGGAGGAGTTCCTCCGAAAAACTGTTTTTT | CATSRDRRSSSEKLFF | TRBJ1-4 | . | 16 | TRBV15 | .
TGTGCCAGCAGCCCCGGGACAGCTCTTGGAGAGACCCAGTACTTC | CASSPGTALGETQYF | TRBJ2-5 | TRBD1 | 15 | TRBV5-6 | .
TGTGCCACCCTAGCTGGACAGGGAACCTACGAGCAGTACTTC | CATLAGQGTYEQYF | TRBJ2-7 | TRBD1 | 14 | TRBV27 | few
TGTGCCAGCAGCTTAGCACGGGGGGCGGGTCAAGGAAAACTGTTTTTT | CASSLARGAGQGKLFF | TRBJ1-4 | . | 16 | TRBV7-2 | .
TGTGCCAGTAGTATAGGGCCGTATAGCAATCAGCCCCAGCATTTT | CASSIGPYSNQPQHF | TRBJ1-5 | . | 15 | TRBV19 | .
TGTGCCAGCAGTCGCTCAGGCGTCGCCCCCGAGACCCAGTACTTC | CASSRSGVAPETQYF | TRBJ2-5 | . | 15 | TRBV6-5 | .
TGTGCCAGCAGTTACCGACAGGTCTCTGGAAACACCATATATTTT | CASSYRQVSGNTIYF | TRBJ1-3 | . | 15 | TRBV6-6 | few
TGTGCCAGCAGCCAGCGGGGGACGGGGGGGGGCTACACCTTC | CASSQRGTGGGYTF | TRBJ1-2 | . | 14 | TRBV13 | .
TGTGCCAGCAGCCTCATCAGCGCGGGACCCCTCTCCCCAGCCAAAAACATTCAGTACTTC | CASSLISAGPLSPAKNIQYF | TRBJ2-4 | . | 20 | TRBV14 | .